This TCR beta chain was observed in a study of blood T cell repertoires in COVID-19 (dated by TCRdb to between 2020 and 2021). Study-level background: The collaborator samples originated in the United States, Italy and Spain and spanned the acute and convalescent phases of COVID-19. Subjects who had been exposed to COVID-19, were actively infected with it, or had recovered from it provided the deeply sampled blood TCRbeta repertoires that made up the dataset. Samples came from the ongoing ImmuneRACE study (first 160 participants) plus 1,254 subjects from 6 global collaborators. HLA class I and class II types, where available, came from metadata supplied by the sample provider rather than from assay-based typing. The prospective study material was composed of cDNA or gDNA derived from T cells, B-cell-depleted T cells, or PBMCs. The repertoires were made available in a free public database intended to serve as a resource for research on the immune response to SARS-CoV-2. The sample metadata nearly always contained a de-identified subject ID, COVID-19 status, age in years and sex.

Collaborating institutions collected whole blood in K2EDTA tubes following their own protocols. For TCRbeta analysis, collaborators shipped samples in one of three forms: frozen whole blood, isolated PBMCs, or DNA extracted from either of those sample types. This clone has just one count. Its antigen target is currently unknown. No base quality values were provided; no much bigger clone lies one nucleotide off. The immunoSEQ Assay, a bias-controlled multiplex PCR, was used to amplify TCRbeta CDR3 regions from genomic DNA. From the authors' description of their analysis: The number of nucleated cells in each sample was estimated by amplification of reference gene primers within the assay. Sequence reads were collapsed and filtered to measure the absolute abundance of every unique TCRbeta CDR3 rearrangement. For each sample, productive Simpson clonality was calculated as the square root of Simpson's diversity index over productive rearrangements. TCRdb took over this immuneACCESS table, retaining in-frame rearrangements with V and J assigned. Such tables are incomplete; in checked studies, under half of the missing clones stem from an unresolved V gene, and the remainder is unexplained. The DNA gave D and trimming, while V, J and clone size come from that table. The sample table shows more than 95,000 clones, and almost 80% are seen once. The ten largest clones add up to about 25% of the sample.

Sequences GTSNPN (CDR1) and SVGIG (CDR2) are obtained from the germline V gene (reference sequence). Between the V and J ends, shortened by 4 bases and 7 bases respectively, the junction contains 13 bases. CDR3 length: 13 amino acids, cysteine to phenylalanine. Here the CDR3 DNA is all that survives: 39 bases in frame from base 1. Overall study outcomes, separate from this receptor: The amount of clinical and demographic metadata varied by source and participant and was provided uncurated.

Here the chain combines TRBV30 and TRBJ1-4; the D gene is perhaps TRBD1, from 5 matching bases. Sequencing used peripheral blood. The TCR was taken from a human donor in a cohort sampled during active COVID-19. The sequenced DNA: TGTGCCTGGACCTCGGGGGTCGGTGAAAAACTGTTTTTT. Translated, this gives CAWTSGVGEKLFF.